This entry features one T cell receptor beta chain sequence. Which antigen it targets is not known. The input lacks base qualities; no much larger clone sits a single base away. This sample is drawn from a study of long-term antiretroviral therapy in people with HIV (dated by TCRdb to about 2022). Regarding the complete study: The earliest samples were collected roughly a decade before the 2015 WHO recommendation for immediate ART, at a time when ART was usually postponed until CD4 counts fell. A retrospective serial study tested whether changes in peripheral blood TRB repertoire composition and diversity were associated with ART initiation and durable HIV suppression. From a few dozen adults with confirmed HIV infection, the cohort provided approximately 190 cryopreserved PBMC samples, gathered serially across a mean of about six years (range 1-12). About a third of the roughly 30 participants with HIV were female. Test extractions of a monoclonal T-cell line alongside approximately 34 polyclonal samples showed no cross-contamination during QIAcube processing.

Participants were included only if at least one PBMC sample before ART initiation and at least two post-ART samples were available. Every participant with HIV received treatment in the United States of America. Before DNA extraction, cryopreserved samples of roughly 0.95-10 million PBMC were thawed and washed. At the time of the earliest PBMC sample for each participant with HIV, ages ranged from about 20 to 54 years. Each participant contributed PBMC samples from 1-4 timepoints before ART initiation and 2-8 timepoints after ART initiation, with a median of 7 samples. Serial HIV viral load, CD4+ T-cell count, ART history and demographic data were obtained for every participant. Genomic DNA was extracted from unsorted PBMC with a Qiagen kit on a QIAcube, processed in batches of 12 samples. CDR1 and CDR2 are drawn from the germline V gene: MDHEN, SYDVKM. The CDR3 starts with the cysteine, ends with the phenylalanine, and has 15 residues. Left in the record is the CDR3 DNA by itself, 45 bases read in frame from the first base. Trimming removed 8 bases from V and 4 bases from J, leaving 18 bases between the germline ends.

Broader findings and caveats from the paper: The samples were dated from about 2004 to 2017, and the ART regimens that were used may be less effective than current ART regimens. Because pre-ART samples had limited cell numbers, profiling was done on unsorted PBMC rather than on sorted CD4+ and CD8+ T cells. HIV repertoires had narrower CDR3 length ranges than controls, and the network structure suggested an antigen-experienced repertoire that shifted only slightly toward naive after ART. Expanded TRB clones identified before ART initiation dominated the repertoire at all time points, although this dominance fluctuated and declined in many PLHIV after ART. Since PBMC availability was limited, sequencing covered only the TCR beta chain, with no alpha chain pairing. Inferences about post-ART repertoire changes were limited because no data were available on ART adherence, viral resistance or therapy changes. ART initiation was associated with a significant increase in TRB diversity, but diversity stayed significantly below transplant donor controls even after long-term ART.

Sequencing of the TRB variable region was done with the immunoSEQ hsTCRB v3.0 assay at survey level resolution. The target sequencing depth for TRB was about 35,000-50,000 T-cell genomes per sample. TRB libraries were pooled and sequenced on an Illumina MiSeq using a v3 150-cycle kit. Under the source paper's analysis protocol: Repertoire analysis ran in R within a reproducible Nextflow workflow covering QC, data transformation and analysis. LymphoSeq2, an R package for AIRR-Seq data exploration, was used to implement custom analyses. After excluding a few samples that yielded fewer than 5000 total TRB sequences, fewer than 200 HIV repertoires remained for analysis. Of the 188 retained HIV repertoires, almost 60 were collected before and around 130 after ART initiation. Repertoires were downsampled to 5000 TRB nucleotide sequences, with summary statistics averaged over 100 downsampling iterations. TRB sequences were retained for analysis only if CDR3 regions of at least seven amino acids were present. Two measures captured diversity: a Shannon entropy-derived clonality score and the Gini coefficient. In the repertoire networks, any two of the top 5000 CDR3 amino acid sequences were linked whenever the two sequences differed by an edit distance of one. GLIPH2 predicted antigen specificity groups and MHC restriction for TRB CDR3 amino acid sequences. CDR3 amino acid sequences were matched against VDJdb and McPAS-TCR to flag known CMV, EBV, HIV or tissue antigen associations. Pre-ART, post-ART and control groups were compared with Wilcoxon signed-rank tests and Holm-Bonferroni correction. TCRdb took this table from immuneACCESS and kept in-frame rearrangements with V and J called. Such tables lack part of the clones; where checked against another copy, unresolved V genes explain under half of the gap, and the rest is unexplained. From that table come the V and J calls and clone size; the DNA was used to work out D and trimming. This sample gives fewer than 25,000 clones in total; approximately 90% of them show up just once. The top ten constitute about 8.5% of the sample.

This specimen consisted of unsorted PBMCs, obtained 1.8 years before starting antiretroviral therapy. The V gene is TRBV28 and the J gene is TRBJ1-5; tentative D gene TRBD1, with 5 bases matching. The clonotype comes from a man aged 45-60 years with HIV. The CDR3 has the sequence CASEGGATSNQPQHF. At the DNA level, the sequence is TGTGCCAGCGAAGGAGGGGCGACAAGTAATCAGCCCCAGCATTTT.